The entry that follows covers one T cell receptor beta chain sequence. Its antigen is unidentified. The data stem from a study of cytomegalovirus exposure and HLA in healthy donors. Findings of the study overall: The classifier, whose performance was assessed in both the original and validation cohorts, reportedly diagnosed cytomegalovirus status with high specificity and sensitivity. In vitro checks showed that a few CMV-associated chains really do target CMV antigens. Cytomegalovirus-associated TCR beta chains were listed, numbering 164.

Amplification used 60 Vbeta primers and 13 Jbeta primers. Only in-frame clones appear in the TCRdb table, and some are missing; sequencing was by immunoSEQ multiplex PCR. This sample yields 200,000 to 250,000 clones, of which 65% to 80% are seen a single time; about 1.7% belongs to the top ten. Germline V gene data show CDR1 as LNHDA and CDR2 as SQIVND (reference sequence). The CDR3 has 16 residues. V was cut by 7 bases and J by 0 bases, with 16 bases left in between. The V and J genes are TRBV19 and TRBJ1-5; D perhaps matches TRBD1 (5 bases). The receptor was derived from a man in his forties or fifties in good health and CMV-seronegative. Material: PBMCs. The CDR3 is CASNWGGSYSNQPQHF. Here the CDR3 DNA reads TGTGCCAGTAACTGGGGGGGGAGCTATAGCAATCAGCCCCAGCATTTT.